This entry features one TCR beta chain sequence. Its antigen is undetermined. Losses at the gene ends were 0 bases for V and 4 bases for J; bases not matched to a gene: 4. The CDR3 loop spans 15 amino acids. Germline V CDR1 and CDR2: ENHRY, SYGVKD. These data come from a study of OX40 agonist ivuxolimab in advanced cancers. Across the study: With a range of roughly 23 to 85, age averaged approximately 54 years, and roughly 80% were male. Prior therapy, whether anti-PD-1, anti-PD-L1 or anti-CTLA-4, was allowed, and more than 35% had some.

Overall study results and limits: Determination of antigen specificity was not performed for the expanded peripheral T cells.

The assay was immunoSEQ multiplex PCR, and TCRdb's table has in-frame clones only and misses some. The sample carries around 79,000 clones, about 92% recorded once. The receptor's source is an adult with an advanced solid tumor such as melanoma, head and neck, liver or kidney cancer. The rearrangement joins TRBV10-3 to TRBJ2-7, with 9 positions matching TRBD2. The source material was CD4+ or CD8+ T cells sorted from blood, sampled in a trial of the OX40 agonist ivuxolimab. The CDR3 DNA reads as TGTGCCATCAGTGAGTCTCCGAGCGGGGGGTACGAGCAGTACTTC. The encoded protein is CAISESPSGGYEQYF.